Each of the 20 T cell receptor beta chains below was sequenced from the same sample in a study of OX40 agonist ivuxolimab in advanced cancers. The data were produced by immunoSEQ multiplex PCR, yet TCRdb's version contains in-frame clones alone and is incomplete. The sample includes around 12,000 clones, roughly 84% of them seen just once. Sequences were derived from CD4+ or CD8+ T cells sorted from blood, sampled in a trial of the OX40 agonist ivuxolimab. Receptor source: an adult with an advanced solid tumor such as melanoma, head and neck, liver or kidney cancer.

The chain joins TRBV7-9 to TRBJ2-7, with a possible D match to TRBD1 (6 bases). The CDR3 has 13 amino acids. V dropped 2 bases and J dropped 2 bases, with 7 bases sitting between them. Germline CDR1 and CDR2: SEHNR and FQNEAQ (reference sequence). CDR3 sequence reads: CASSLQGPYEQYF. CDR3 bases: TGTGCCAGCAGCTTACAGGGGCCCTACGAGCAGTACTTC.

The chain has TRBV19 and TRBJ1-2; weak D call: TRBD1 (5 bases). The CDR3 loop spans 14 amino acids. Germline CDR1 and CDR2: LNHDA and SQIVND (reference sequence). Deletions cut 7 bases from V and 4 bases from J, with 16 bases between. The CDR3 loop is CASTWTSALYGYTF. In DNA form, the CDR3 reads TGTGCCAGTACATGGACATCTGCTCTCTATGGCTACACCTTC.

This chain uses TRBV10-1 with TRBJ2-2; D is ambiguous. CDR1 and CDR2 (germline): WNHNN, SYGVQD (reference sequence). The CDR3 length is 13 residues. V was cut by 2 bases and J by 6 bases, with 7 bases left in between. As DNA, the CDR3 is TGCGCCAGCAGTGAGGGGTTCTCCGGGGAGCTGTTTTTT. It is translated as CASSEGFSGELFF.

The genes are TRBV30 and TRBJ2-6; TRBD2 aligns across 11 bases. The junction had 0 bases not matched to a gene; V was cut back by 5 bases and J by 0 bases. Germline V gene data show CDR1 as GTSNPN and CDR2 as SVGIG (reference sequence). CDR3 length equals 15 residues. The CDR3 region has the DNA TGTGCCTGGGGACTAGCGGGCTCTGGGGCCAACGTCCTGACTTTC. Translated, it gives CAWGLAGSGANVLTF.

The chain recombines TRBV5-1 with TRBJ2-7; D not certain. Trimming took off 1 base at V and 0 bases at J, with 5 bases between the two ends. Looked up from germline, CDR1 is SGHRS and CDR2 is YFSETQ. The CDR3 is 13 residues long. The CDR3 DNA sequence: TGCGCCAGCAGCTTGTCGAACTCCTACGAGCAGTACTTC. Its protein product is CASSLSNSYEQYF.

V usage is TRBV4-1 and J usage is TRBJ1-5; D call uncertain. The germline V gene has CDR1 MGHRA and CDR2 YSYEKL. V lost 0 bases and J 0 bases, leaving 0 bases between the germline ends. CDR3 length: 13 amino acids. The CDR3 loop reads CASSQDSNQPQHF. The CDR3 nucleotides read TGCGCCAGCAGCCAAGATAGCAATCAGCCCCAGCATTTT.

The rearrangement uses TRBV27 and TRBJ2-1; TRBD2 aligns across 9 bases. V gave up 2 bases and J gave up 3 bases; unmatched junction bases: 5. Looked up from germline, CDR1 is MNHEY and CDR2 is SMNVEV (reference sequence). The CDR3 spans 16 residues. CDR3 sequence (DNA): TGTGCCAGCAGTTTAGGCCGACTAGCGGTCTACAATGAGCAGTTCTTC. As protein: CASSLGRLAVYNEQFF.

This clone was found once. The J gene is TRBJ2-1, the V gene TRBV4-3; D possibly matches TRBD1 or TRBD2 (6 bases each). V lost 4 bases to trimming and J lost 7 bases, with 23 bases between them. Germline V gene sequence: CDR1 LGHNA, CDR2 YSLEER. There are 17 residues in the CDR3. Here the CDR3 reads CASSRRGLGAGLNEQFF. As DNA, the CDR3 is TGCGCCAGCAGCCGAAGGGGGTTGGGGGCGGGGTTGAATGAGCAGTTCTTC.

This clone was found once. The chain couples TRBV4-1 to TRBJ2-2; D gene unclear. The V and J ends lost 1 base and 1 base respectively, with 7 bases between them. The CDR3 runs 15 residues. The germline V gene has CDR1 MGHRA and CDR2 YSYEKL. CDR3 region: CASSQAPRNTGELFF. The CDR3 DNA is TGCGCCAGCAGCCAAGCACCGAGGAACACCGGGGAGCTGTTTTTT.

The V and J genes are TRBV7-9 and TRBJ2-3, with 7 bases identical to TRBD2. The V segment lost 6 bases and the J segment 3 bases; nucleotides outside the gene matches: 9. Germline CDR1 is SEHNR and CDR2 is FQNEAQ (reference sequence). The CDR3 runs to 15 residues. The CDR3 here is CASRPTAGVTDTQYF. Here the CDR3 DNA reads TGTGCCAGCAGACCAACTGCGGGAGTTACAGATACGCAGTATTTT.

This clone was recorded a few times. This sequence joins TRBV27 and TRBJ2-7; maybe TRBD2 (5 bases). The V and J ends lost 2 bases and 0 bases respectively, with 17 bases between them. Germline values: CDR1 MNHEY, CDR2 SMNVEV (reference sequence). This CDR3 region has 17 residues. CDR3 protein: CASSLNPPEEISYEQYF. The CDR3 region has the DNA TGTGCCAGCAGTTTAAACCCTCCGGAGGAGATCTCCTACGAGCAGTACTTC.

The chain carries TRBV19 and TRBJ1-5, with unresolved D. In germline, CDR1 is LNHDA, CDR2 SQIVND (reference sequence). The CDR3 totals 16 residues. V dropped 0 bases and J dropped 5 bases, with 14 bases sitting between them. The CDR3 sequence: CASSIDPAGPDQPQHF. Written as DNA, the CDR3 is TGTGCCAGTAGTATAGATCCTGCCGGCCCCGATCAGCCCCAGCATTTT. The complete variable domain, with remaining parts taken from reference TRBV19 and TRBJ1-5, reads DGGITQSPKYLFRKEGQNVTLSCEQNLNHDAMYWYRQDPGQGLRLIYYSQIVNDFQKGDIAEGYSVSREKKESFPLTVTSAQKNPTAFYLCASSIDPAGPDQPQHFGDGTRLSIL.

The gene calls are TRBV19 and TRBJ2-1; possibly TRBD2 for D (5 bases). Looked up from germline, CDR1 is LNHDA and CDR2 is SQIVND (reference sequence). V lost 6 bases, J lost 7 bases, and 13 bases lay in between. The CDR3 spans 13 residues. The DNA of the CDR3 is TGTGCCAGTAGACCACGGACTCAGAATGAGCAGTTCTTC. It specifies CASRPRTQNEQFF. The whole variable domain, filled in from reference TRBV19 and TRBJ2-1, reads DGGITQSPKYLFRKEGQNVTLSCEQNLNHDAMYWYRQDPGQGLRLIYYSQIVNDFQKGDIAEGYSVSREKKESFPLTVTSAQKNPTAFYLCASRPRTQNEQFFGPGTRLTVL.

This clone appeared a single time. The CDR3: CASSVTGTGDEQYF. The CDR3 coding sequence is TGTGCCAGCAGCGTAACCGGGACAGGGGACGAGCAGTACTTC. The chain links TRBV9 to TRBJ2-7; 10 nucleotides agree with TRBD1. The CDR3 is 14 amino acids. Trimming cost V 1 base and J 5 bases; bases outside gene matches: 3. The V gene's germline CDR1 is SGDLS and CDR2 YYNGEE. Combining the CDR3 with reference TRBV9 and TRBJ2-7 gives the whole variable domain DSGVTQTPKHLITATGQRVTLRCSPRSGDLSVYWYQQSLDQGLQFLIQYYNGEERAKGNILERFSAQQFPDLHSELNLSSLELGDSALYFCASSVTGTGDEQYFGPGTRLTVT.

This clone was observed a handful of times. The genes are TRBV5-4 and TRBJ1-1, with D unresolved. The length of the CDR3 is 13 residues. Germline V gene lookup returns CDR1 SGHNT and CDR2 YYREEE (reference sequence). V lost 9 bases and J 5 bases, leaving 17 bases between the germline ends. DNA of the CDR3: TGTGCCACCAAGCCTTCGGAGAGGACTGAAGCTTTCTTT. Translation: CATKPSERTEAFF.

The chain recombines TRBV29-1 with TRBJ1-1, with TRBD1 as a possible D gene (5 bases). Germline-derived CDR1 and CDR2 are SQVTM and ANQGSEA. This CDR3 comprises 13 residues. The germline V and J ends were trimmed by 8 bases and 1 base, with 14 bases remaining between them. As DNA, the CDR3 is TGCAGCACTCGGGGGGGAACGAACACTGAAGCTTTCTTT. Its translation: CSTRGGTNTEAFF.

This clone has only a few counts. This chain connects TRBV5-4 to TRBJ2-6; D call uncertain. Trimming shortened V by 3 bases and J by 0 bases, and 16 bases separated the two germline ends. Per germline, CDR1 SGHNT and CDR2 YYREEE (reference sequence). CDR3 length: 18 amino acids. The CDR3 DNA sequence: TGTGCCAGCAGCTATATGCCCTTAACCCTCTCTGGGGCCAACGTCCTGACTTTC. This translates into CASSYMPLTLSGANVLTF.

The sample holds a few counts of this clone. This chain links TRBV9 with TRBJ1-1; D is undetermined. From germline, CDR1 is SGDLS and CDR2 YYNGEE. The V end was cut by 0 bases, the J end by 3 bases, with 9 bases between. The CDR3 is made up of 14 amino acids. The CDR3 spells CASSVVVGDTEAFF. In nucleotides, the CDR3 is TGTGCCAGCAGCGTAGTCGTCGGGGACACTGAAGCTTTCTTT.

The chain has TRBV28 and TRBJ1-4, with D tentatively TRBD1 (5 bases). Between the trimmed V and J ends, which lost 3 bases and 5 bases, there was a span of 10 bases. This CDR3 is 14 amino acids long. Germline lookup yields CDR1 MDHEN and CDR2 SYDVKM. CDR3 protein: CASSLPRENEKLFF. The CDR3 nucleotides are TGTGCCAGCAGTTTGCCCAGGGAGAATGAAAAACTGTTTTTT.

This chain connects TRBV7-8 to TRBJ2-7, with a possible D match to TRBD1 (6 bases). V lost 1 base, J lost 0 bases, and 10 bases lay in between. The CDR3 spans 15 residues. Germline V lookup: CDR1 SGHVS, CDR2 FQNEAQ. The CDR3 reads CASSLEGGSSYEQYF. CDR3 DNA sequence: TGTGCCAGCAGCTTAGAAGGGGGTAGCTCCTACGAGCAGTACTTC.